These 2 T cell receptor beta chains came from one sample sequenced in a study of blood T cell repertoires in COVID-19. Sequenced by immunoSEQ multiplex PCR; TCRdb stores in-frame clones only, minus some. The top ten hold about 4% of the sample, which has more than 200,000 clones, just under 90% seen once. Sequenced material: PBMCs or T cells enriched from blood (not recorded which). The receptors come from a woman in her 30s with acute COVID-19.

The J gene is TRBJ1-1, the V gene TRBV9; D call uncertain. V dropped 1 base and J dropped 2 bases, with 6 bases sitting between them. Germline assignment: CDR1 SGDLS and CDR2 YYNGEE. CDR3 length: 13 amino acids. CDR3 protein: CASSVMRNTEAFF. The CDR3 DNA sequence: TGTGCCAGCAGCGTAATGAGAAACACTGAAGCTTTCTTT.

This sequence joins TRBV2 and TRBJ2-7; D is ambiguous. The CDR3 loop spans 11 amino acids. Trimming cost V 6 bases and J 1 base, with 4 bases left between them. Germline loops: CDR1 SNHLY, CDR2 FYNNEI. The CDR3 nucleotides read TGTGCCAGCAGCCATTCCTACGAGCAGTACTTC. Its protein product is CASSHSYEQYF.